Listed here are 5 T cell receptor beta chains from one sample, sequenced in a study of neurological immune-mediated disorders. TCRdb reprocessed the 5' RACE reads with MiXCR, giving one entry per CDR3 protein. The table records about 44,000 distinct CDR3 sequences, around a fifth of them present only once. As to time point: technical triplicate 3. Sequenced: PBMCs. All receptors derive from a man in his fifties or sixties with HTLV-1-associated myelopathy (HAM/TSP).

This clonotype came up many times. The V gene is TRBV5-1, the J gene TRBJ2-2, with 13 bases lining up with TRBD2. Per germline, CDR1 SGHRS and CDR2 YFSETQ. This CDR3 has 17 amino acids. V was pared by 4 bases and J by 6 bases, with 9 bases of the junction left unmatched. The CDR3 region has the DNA TGCGCCAGCAGCCCTCCCCGACTAGCGGGAGGAGCCGGGGAGCTGTTTTTT. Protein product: CASSPPRLAGGAGELFF. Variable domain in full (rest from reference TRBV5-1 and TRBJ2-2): KAGVTQTPRYLIKTRGQQVTLSCSPISGHRSVSWYQQTPGQGLQFLFEYFSETQRNKGNFPGRFSGRQFSNSRSEMNVSTLELGDSALYLCASSPPRLAGGAGELFFGEGSRLTVL.

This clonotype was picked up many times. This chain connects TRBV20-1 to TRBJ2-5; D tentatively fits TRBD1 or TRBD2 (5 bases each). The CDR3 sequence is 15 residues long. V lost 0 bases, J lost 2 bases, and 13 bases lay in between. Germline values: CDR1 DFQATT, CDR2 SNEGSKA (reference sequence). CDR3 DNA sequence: TGCAGTGCTAGAGATTTGAGGGGAGTACAAGAGACCCAGTACTTC. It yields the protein CSARDLRGVQETQYF.

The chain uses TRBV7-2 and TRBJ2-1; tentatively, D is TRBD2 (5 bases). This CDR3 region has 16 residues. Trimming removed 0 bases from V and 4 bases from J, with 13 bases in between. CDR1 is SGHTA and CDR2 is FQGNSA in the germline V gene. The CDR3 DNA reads TGTGCCAGCAGCTTAGCTAGCGCGACCGAGTACAATGAGCAGTTCTTC. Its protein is CASSLASATEYNEQFF.

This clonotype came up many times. CDR3 sequence reads: CASSPGLAGGFEQFF. The CDR3 nucleotides read TGTGCCAGCAGCCCTGGACTAGCGGGGGGGTTTGAGCAGTTCTTC. The chain carries TRBV27 and TRBJ2-1; TRBD2 matches 15 bases. V lost 6 bases and J lost 9; bases outside the gene matches: 6. The CDR3 runs to 15 residues. Germline lookup yields CDR1 MNHEY and CDR2 SMNVEV (reference sequence).

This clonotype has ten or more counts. The CDR3 nucleotides are TGTGCCAGCACCCCCCAGTCAGGAGGGCCTAACACCGGGGAGCTGTTTTTT. This codes for CASTPQSGGPNTGELFF. The genes are TRBV7-2 and TRBJ2-2; the D gene is possibly TRBD2 (6 bases). The CDR3 totals 17 residues. CDR1 is SGHTA, CDR2 FQGNSA, per germline. The V gene lost 7 bases and the J gene lost 2 bases, with 20 bases spanning the gap.